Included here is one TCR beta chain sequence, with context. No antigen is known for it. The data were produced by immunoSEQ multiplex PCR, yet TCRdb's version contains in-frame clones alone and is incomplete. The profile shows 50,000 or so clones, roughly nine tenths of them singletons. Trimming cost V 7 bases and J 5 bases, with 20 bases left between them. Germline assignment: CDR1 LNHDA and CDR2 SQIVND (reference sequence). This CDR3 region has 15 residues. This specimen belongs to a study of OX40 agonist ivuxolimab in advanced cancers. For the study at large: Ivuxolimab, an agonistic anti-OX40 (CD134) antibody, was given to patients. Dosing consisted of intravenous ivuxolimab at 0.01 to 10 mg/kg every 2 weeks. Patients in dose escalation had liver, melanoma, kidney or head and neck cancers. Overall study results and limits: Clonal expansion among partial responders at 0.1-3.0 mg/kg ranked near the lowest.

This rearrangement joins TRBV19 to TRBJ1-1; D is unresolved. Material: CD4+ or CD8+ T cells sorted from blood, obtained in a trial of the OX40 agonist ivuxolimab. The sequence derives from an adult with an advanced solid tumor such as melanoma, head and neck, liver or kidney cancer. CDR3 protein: CASTPLNSGGTEAFF. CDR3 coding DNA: TGTGCCAGTACCCCCCTGAACAGCGGCGGGACTGAAGCTTTCTTT.